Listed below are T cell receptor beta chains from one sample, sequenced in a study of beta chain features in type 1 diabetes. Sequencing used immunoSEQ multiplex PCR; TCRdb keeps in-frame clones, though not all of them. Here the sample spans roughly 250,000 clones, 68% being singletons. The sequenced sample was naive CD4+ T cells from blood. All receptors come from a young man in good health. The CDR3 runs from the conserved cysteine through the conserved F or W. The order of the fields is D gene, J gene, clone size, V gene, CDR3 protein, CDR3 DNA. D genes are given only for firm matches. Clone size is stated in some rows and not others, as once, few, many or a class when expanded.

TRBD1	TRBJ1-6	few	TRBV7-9	CASSRDSHNSPLHF	TGTGCCAGCAGCAGGGACAGTCACAATTCACCCCTCCACTTT
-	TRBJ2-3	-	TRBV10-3	CAISAIGSTDTQYF	TGTGCCATCAGTGCGATCGGTAGCACAGATACGCAGTATTTT
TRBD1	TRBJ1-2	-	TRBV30	CAWRTPKGQGAGGYTF	TGTGCCTGGAGGACCCCCAAGGGACAGGGGGCAGGAGGCTACACCTTC
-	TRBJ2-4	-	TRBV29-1	CSVVGRAKNIQYF	TGCAGCGTTGTGGGCCGGGCCAAAAACATTCAGTACTTC
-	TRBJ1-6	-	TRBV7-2	CASSLPGRAPLHF	TGTGCCAGCAGCTTACCGGGACGGGCACCCCTCCACTTT
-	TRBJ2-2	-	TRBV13	CASSSTHTGELFF	TGTGCCAGCAGCTCCACCCACACCGGGGAGCTGTTTTTT
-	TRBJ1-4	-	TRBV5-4	CASSLASVSGEKLFF	TGTGCCAGCAGCTTGGCGTCTGTCTCGGGGGAAAAACTGTTTTTT
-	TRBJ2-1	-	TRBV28	CASSSPGSVNEQFF	TGTGCCAGCAGTTCTCCCGGGAGTGTTAATGAGCAGTTCTTC
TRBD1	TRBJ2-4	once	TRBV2	CASSGQGAKNIQYF	TGTGCCAGCAGTGGACAGGGAGCCAAAAACATTCAGTACTTC
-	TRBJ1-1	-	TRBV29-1	CSGNWYTEAFF	TGCAGCGGTAACTGGTACACTGAAGCTTTCTTT
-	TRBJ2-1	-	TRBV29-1	CSVGQVLYNEQFF	TGCAGCGTTGGGCAGGTGCTCTACAATGAGCAGTTCTTC
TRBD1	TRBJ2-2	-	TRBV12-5	CASGTTGLTGELFF	TGTGCTAGTGGTACGACAGGGTTGACCGGGGAGCTGTTTTTT
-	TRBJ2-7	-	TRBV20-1	CSARTEREQYF	TGCAGTGCTAGAACCGAACGGGAGCAGTACTTC
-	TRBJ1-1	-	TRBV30	CAWTRGLNTEAFF	TGTGCCTGGACCCGGGGACTGAACACTGAAGCTTTCTTT
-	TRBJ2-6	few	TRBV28	CASSFLSGANVLTF	TGTGCCAGCAGTTTTCTCTCTGGGGCCAACGTCCTGACTTTC
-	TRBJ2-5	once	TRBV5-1	CASSLGDRETQYF	TGCGCCAGCAGCTTGGGGGACCGGGAGACCCAGTACTTC
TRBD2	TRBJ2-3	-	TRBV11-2	CASSLRPSGGTDTQYF	TGTGCCAGCAGCTTAAGGCCTAGCGGGGGTACAGATACGCAGTATTTT
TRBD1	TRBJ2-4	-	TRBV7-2	CASSPTGQQLAKNIQYF	TGTGCCAGCAGTCCGACGGGACAGCAGTTAGCCAAAAACATTCAGTACTTC
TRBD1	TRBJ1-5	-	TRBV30	CAWSGDRGSQPQHF	TGTGCCTGGAGTGGAGACAGGGGGAGTCAGCCCCAGCATTTT
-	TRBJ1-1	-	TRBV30	CAWSGDNLLNTEAFF	TGTGCCTGGAGTGGGGACAACTTATTGAACACTGAAGCTTTCTTT
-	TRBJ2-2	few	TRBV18	CASSPLSPGAGELFF	TGTGCCAGCTCACCACTTTCCCCAGGGGCCGGGGAGCTGTTTTTT
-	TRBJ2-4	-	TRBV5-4	CASSPGAKNIQYF	TGTGCCAGCAGTCCGGGAGCCAAAAACATTCAGTACTTC
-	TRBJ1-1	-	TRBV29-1	CSVEGWTEAFF	TGCAGCGTGGAGGGGTGGACTGAAGCTTTCTTT
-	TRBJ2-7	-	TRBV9	CASSVSSTGVYEQYF	TGTGCCAGCAGCGTTAGTAGTACGGGGGTTTACGAGCAGTACTTC
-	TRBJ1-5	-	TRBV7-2	CASSLTRGGNQPQHF	TGTGCCAGCAGCTTAACCAGGGGTGGCAATCAGCCCCAGCATTTT
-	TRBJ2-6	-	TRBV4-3	CASSQGQTLSGANVLTF	TGCGCCAGCAGCCAAGGACAGACACTCTCTGGGGCCAACGTCCTGACTTTC
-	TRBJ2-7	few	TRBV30	CAWSEAVPEQYF	TGTGCCTGGAGTGAGGCCGTCCCCGAGCAGTACTTC
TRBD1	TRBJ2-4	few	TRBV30	CAWSVLWDRASKNIQYF	TGTGCCTGGAGTGTACTGTGGGACAGAGCATCCAAAAACATTCAGTACTTC
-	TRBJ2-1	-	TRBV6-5	CASRKRDEQFF	TGTGCCAGCAGAAAGAGGGATGAGCAGTTCTTC
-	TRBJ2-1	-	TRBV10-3	CAIRKGEDNEQFF	TGTGCCATCAGGAAGGGAGAGGACAATGAGCAGTTCTTC
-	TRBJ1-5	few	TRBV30	CAWSSTASNQPQHF	TGTGCCTGGAGTAGTACAGCTAGCAATCAGCCCCAGCATTTT
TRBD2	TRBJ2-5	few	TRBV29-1	CSVMTSGMLETQYF	TGCAGCGTAATGACTAGCGGGATGTTAGAGACCCAGTACTTC
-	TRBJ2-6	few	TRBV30	CAWRPSDLSGANVLTF	TGTGCCTGGAGGCCCTCGGACCTCTCTGGGGCCAACGTCCTGACTTTC
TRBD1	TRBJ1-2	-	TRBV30	CAWSRTGKNYGYTF	TGTGCCTGGAGTCGGACAGGGAAAAACTATGGCTACACCTTC
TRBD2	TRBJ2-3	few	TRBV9	CASERQRGPTDTQYF	TGTGCCAGCGAACGTCAGCGGGGTCCCACAGATACGCAGTATTTT
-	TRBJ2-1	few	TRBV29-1	CSVESSVGDEQFF	TGCAGCGTTGAAAGTAGCGTCGGCGATGAGCAGTTCTTC
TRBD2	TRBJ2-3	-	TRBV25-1	CASSASAGGPTDTQYF	TGTGCCAGCAGCGCATCAGCGGGGGGGCCGACAGATACGCAGTATTTT
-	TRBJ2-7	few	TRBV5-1	CASSRDPAYEQYF	TGCGCCAGCAGTCGGGACCCAGCCTACGAGCAGTACTTC
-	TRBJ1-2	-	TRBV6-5	CASSETAGEGYGYTF	TGTGCCAGCAGCGAGACAGCTGGTGAAGGCTATGGCTACACCTTC
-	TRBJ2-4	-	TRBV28	CASSLSATPVAKNIQYF	TGTGCCAGCAGTTTATCCGCGACACCCGTAGCCAAAAACATTCAGTACTTC
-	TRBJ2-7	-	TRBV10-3	CAISGTSEQYF	TGTGCCATCAGTGGGACATCCGAGCAGTACTTC
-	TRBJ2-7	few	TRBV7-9	CASSLARTFYEQYF	TGTGCCAGCAGCTTAGCCAGAACTTTTTACGAGCAGTACTTC
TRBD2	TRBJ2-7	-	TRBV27	CASSSRLATSYEQYF	TGTGCCAGCAGTTCGAGACTAGCGACCTCCTACGAGCAGTACTTC
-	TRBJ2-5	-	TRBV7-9	CASSFASETQYF	TGTGCCAGCAGCTTCGCGTCGGAGACCCAGTACTTC
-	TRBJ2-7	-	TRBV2	CASGQDTTSYEQYF	TGTGCCAGCGGCCAGGACACTACCTCCTACGAGCAGTACTTC
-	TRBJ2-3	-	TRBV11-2	CASSPGLVSTDTQYF	TGTGCCAGCAGCCCAGGGCTAGTAAGCACAGATACGCAGTATTTT
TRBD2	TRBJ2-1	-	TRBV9	CASSPRGAGDNEQFF	TGTGCCAGCAGCCCCCGGGGAGCGGGAGATAATGAGCAGTTCTTC
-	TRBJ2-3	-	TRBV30	CALGTRTDTQYF	TGTGCCTTAGGGACGAGAACAGATACGCAGTATTTT
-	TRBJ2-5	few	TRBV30	CAWSVGTLGETQYF	TGTGCCTGGAGTGTCGGGACACTGGGAGAGACCCAGTACTTC
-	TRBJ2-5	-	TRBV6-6	CASSPRQGQETQYF	TGTGCCAGCAGCCCCCGGCAGGGTCAAGAGACCCAGTACTTC
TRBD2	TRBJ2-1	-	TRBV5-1	CASRATSGLEQFF	TGCGCCAGCAGGGCAACTAGCGGCCTCGAGCAGTTCTTC
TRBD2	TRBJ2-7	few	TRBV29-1	CSVGTSGYYEQYF	TGCAGCGTTGGGACTAGCGGCTACTACGAGCAGTACTTC
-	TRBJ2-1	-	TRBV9	CASSVTARSYNEQFF	TGTGCCAGCAGCGTAACAGCGAGGTCCTACAATGAGCAGTTCTTC
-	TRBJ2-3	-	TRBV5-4	CASSFSVPDTQYF	TGTGCCAGCAGCTTCTCTGTTCCAGATACGCAGTATTTT
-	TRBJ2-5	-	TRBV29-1	CSARQFQETQYF	TGCAGCGCTAGACAGTTCCAAGAGACCCAGTACTTC